The entry that follows covers one T cell receptor beta chain sequence. The antigen remains unidentified. This record belongs to a study of shared clonotypes between healthy human individuals. On the study more broadly: The donor group consisted of a couple of women and three men, aged 18 to 49. General study points: Unshared clonotypes carried lower generation probabilities than those common to all four donors.

A split of CD4+ cells into CD45RA+ naive and CD45RA-negative memory subsets was performed. The data were produced by immunoSEQ multiplex PCR, yet TCRdb's version contains in-frame clones alone and is incomplete. The data contain about 2.3 million clones, over 85% of them singletons. The germline gives CDR1 LNHNV, CDR2 YYDKDF (reference sequence). This CDR3 spans 14 amino acids. V shed 0 bases and J shed 8 bases, with 11 bases lying between them. Material: naive CD4+ T cells from PBMCs. Subset here: CD45RA+ positively selected. The receptor was isolated from a young man in good health. Some clones in this sample may be carry-over from other donors' samples. The gene calls are TRBV15 and TRBJ2-1; D possibly corresponds to TRBD2 (5 bases). CDR3 amino acids: CATSRDLKADEQFF. In DNA, the CDR3 is TGTGCCACCAGCAGAGATTTGAAAGCGGATGAGCAGTTCTTC. Full variable domain (rest looked up from reference TRBV15 and TRBJ2-1): DAMVIQNPRYQVTQFGKPVTLSCSQTLNHNVMYWYQQKSSQAPKLLFHYYDKDFNNEADTPDNFQSRRPNTSFCFLDIRSPGLGDTAMYLCATSRDLKADEQFFGPGTRLTVL.